This T cell receptor (beta chain) came from a study of type 1 regulatory T cells. This CDR3 is 12 amino acids long. Germline V gene lookup returns CDR1 SGHRS and CDR2 YFSETQ. Trimming took off 6 bases at V and 2 bases at J, with 8 bases between the two ends. Ten or more counts support this clonotype. Its antigen is undetermined. TCRdb processed the reads anew with MiXCR; each CDR3 protein has one entry. Of 13,000 to 15,000 distinct CDR3 sequences in the sample, about 13% are singletons; the top ten hold approximately 15%. The source material was cultured T cells, either the whole culture or a sorted T cell fraction (not recorded which). This sequence joins TRBV5-1 and TRBJ2-5; D unresolved. The TCR was taken from a human donor in good health. In DNA form, the CDR3 reads TGCGCCAGCACAGACCGTCAAGAGACCCAGTACTTC. It yields the protein CASTDRQETQYF.